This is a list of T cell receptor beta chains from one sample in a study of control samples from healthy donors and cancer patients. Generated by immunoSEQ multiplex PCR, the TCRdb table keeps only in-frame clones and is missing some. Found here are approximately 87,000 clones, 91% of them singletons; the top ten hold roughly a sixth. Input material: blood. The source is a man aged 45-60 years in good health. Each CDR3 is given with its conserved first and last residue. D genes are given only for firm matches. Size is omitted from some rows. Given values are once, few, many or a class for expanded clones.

CDR3 DNA: TGTGCCAGCAGCAAAGAGCAAAGGCAGCCAATTACAGGCACTGAAGCTTTCTTT
CDR3 protein: CASSKEQRQPITGTEAFF
V gene: TRBV21-1
clone size: NA
D gene: NA
J gene: TRBJ1-1

CDR3 DNA: TGCAGCGTTTTAGGCCAGTGGACCTACGAGCAGTACTTC
CDR3 protein: CSVLGQWTYEQYF
V gene: TRBV29-1
clone size: NA
D gene: NA
J gene: TRBJ2-7

CDR3 DNA: TGTGCCAGCAGCCCTAAACTACAGGGTCAACATCTTCAATACAATGAGCAGTTCTTC
CDR3 protein: CASSPKLQGQHLQYNEQFF
V gene: TRBV7-9
clone size: NA
D gene: NA
J gene: TRBJ2-1

CDR3 DNA: TGTGCCAGCCTCTGGGGGGGTGATCAGCCCCAGCATTTT
CDR3 protein: CASLWGGDQPQHF
V gene: TRBV6-5
clone size: NA
D gene: NA
J gene: TRBJ1-5

CDR3 DNA: TGCGCCAGCAGCCTCGGACAGGGTACCGGCGTATATGGCTACACCTTC
CDR3 protein: CASSLGQGTGVYGYTF
V gene: TRBV5-1
clone size: NA
D gene: TRBD1
J gene: TRBJ1-2

CDR3 DNA: TGTGCCAGCAGCTTAGACAGGGAGGTGGAACGGCTGTTTTTT
CDR3 protein: CASSLDREVERLFF
V gene: TRBV7-9
clone size: NA
D gene: NA
J gene: TRBJ1-4

CDR3 DNA: TGTGCCAGCAGTTTAGGAGGAGACTCTGGAAACACCATATATTTT
CDR3 protein: CASSLGGDSGNTIYF
V gene: TRBV27
clone size: NA
D gene: NA
J gene: TRBJ1-3

CDR3 DNA: TGTGCCTCTCACAGGGAAGATAATTCACCCCTCCACTTT
CDR3 protein: CASHREDNSPLHF
V gene: TRBV10-3
clone size: NA
D gene: NA
J gene: TRBJ1-6

CDR3 DNA: TGTGCCAGCAGTTACTCCCCGCTTGGGAACATTCAGTACTTC
CDR3 protein: CASSYSPLGNIQYF
V gene: TRBV6-5
clone size: NA
D gene: NA
J gene: TRBJ2-4

CDR3 DNA: TGTGCCAGCAGCTTCTCCGGGACAAAAGCTGAAGCTTTCTTT
CDR3 protein: CASSFSGTKAEAFF
V gene: TRBV5-6
clone size: NA
D gene: NA
J gene: TRBJ1-1

CDR3 DNA: TGTGCCAGCTCACCAATAGGATCTGGAAACACCATATATTTT
CDR3 protein: CASSPIGSGNTIYF
V gene: TRBV18
clone size: NA
D gene: NA
J gene: TRBJ1-3

CDR3 DNA: TGTGCTAGTGCCGCTTATAGCAATCAGCCCCAGCATTTT
CDR3 protein: CASAAYSNQPQHF
V gene: TRBV12-5
clone size: NA
D gene: NA
J gene: TRBJ1-5

CDR3 DNA: TGCGCCAGCAGCCCGGACAGGGGGCTGAATGAAAAACTGTTTTTT
CDR3 protein: CASSPDRGLNEKLFF
V gene: TRBV5-1
clone size: NA
D gene: TRBD1
J gene: TRBJ1-4

CDR3 DNA: TGTGCCAGTAGTATAAATTTTGGGGTCCAGCCCCAGCATTTT
CDR3 protein: CASSINFGVQPQHF
V gene: TRBV19
clone size: NA
D gene: NA
J gene: TRBJ1-5

CDR3 DNA: TGTGCCAGCAGCTTTTTGGGACAGGTCGGAACAGATACGCAGTATTTT
CDR3 protein: CASSFLGQVGTDTQYF
V gene: TRBV11-2
clone size: NA
D gene: TRBD1
J gene: TRBJ2-3

CDR3 DNA: TGTGCCAGCAGCTTAGGGACTAGGTCCTACAATGAGCAGTTCTTC
CDR3 protein: CASSLGTRSYNEQFF
V gene: TRBV3-1/TRBV3-2
clone size: NA
D gene: TRBD2
J gene: TRBJ2-1

CDR3 DNA: TGCGCCAGCAGTGAGTCCGGCAGGGTCTATGGCTACACCTTC
CDR3 protein: CASSESGRVYGYTF
V gene: TRBV10-2
clone size: NA
D gene: NA
J gene: TRBJ1-2

CDR3 DNA: TGTGCCAGCAGCCGCGCCGGTGTGCCTGAAGCTTTCTTT
CDR3 protein: CASSRAGVPEAFF
V gene: TRBV12-3/TRBV12-4
clone size: NA
D gene: NA
J gene: TRBJ1-1

CDR3 DNA: TGTGCCAGCAGCTTGTTTACGGGATACGAGCAGTACTTC
CDR3 protein: CASSLFTGYEQYF
V gene: TRBV7-9
clone size: once
D gene: NA
J gene: TRBJ2-7

CDR3 DNA: TGTGCCAGCAGCGCGGACGAAGCGAGGCACACTGAAGCTTTCTTT
CDR3 protein: CASSADEARHTEAFF
V gene: TRBV7-8
clone size: NA
D gene: NA
J gene: TRBJ1-1

CDR3 DNA: TGTGCCAGCAGTTTAGCGCATGAAAAACTGTTTTTT
CDR3 protein: CASSLAHEKLFF
V gene: TRBV12-3/TRBV12-4
clone size: NA
D gene: NA
J gene: TRBJ1-4

CDR3 DNA: TGTGCCAGTAGTATCGCGGGATCTGGAAACACCATATATTTT
CDR3 protein: CASSIAGSGNTIYF
V gene: TRBV19
clone size: NA
D gene: NA
J gene: TRBJ1-3

CDR3 DNA: TGTGCCAGTAGTAAGGGGTGGGGCACCGGGGAGCTGTTTTTT
CDR3 protein: CASSKGWGTGELFF
V gene: TRBV19
clone size: NA
D gene: NA
J gene: TRBJ2-2

CDR3 DNA: TGTGCCAGCAGTTGGGACAGGGGCACTGAAGCTTTCTTT
CDR3 protein: CASSWDRGTEAFF
V gene: TRBV28
clone size: NA
D gene: TRBD1
J gene: TRBJ1-1

CDR3 DNA: TGTGCCACTTTGCCGGGACAGTGGGACAATGAGCAGTTCTTC
CDR3 protein: CATLPGQWDNEQFF
V gene: TRBV10-3
clone size: NA
D gene: TRBD1
J gene: TRBJ2-1

CDR3 DNA: TGTGCCAGCACCGCTGGGAGTCTTTCACCCCTCCACTTT
CDR3 protein: CASTAGSLSPLHF
V gene: TRBV12-3/TRBV12-4
clone size: NA
D gene: NA
J gene: TRBJ1-6

CDR3 DNA: TGTGCCAGCAGTTTTGATTTAGGTGGCGAGCAGTACTTC
CDR3 protein: CASSFDLGGEQYF
V gene: TRBV27
clone size: NA
D gene: NA
J gene: TRBJ2-7

CDR3 DNA: TGCAGTGCTAAACGCCAGTATGGCTACACCTTC
CDR3 protein: CSAKRQYGYTF
V gene: TRBV20-1
clone size: once
D gene: NA
J gene: TRBJ1-2

CDR3 DNA: TGCGCCAGCAGCTCCGGGACAGGGGTCGAGACCCAGTACTTC
CDR3 protein: CASSSGTGVETQYF
V gene: TRBV5-1
clone size: NA
D gene: TRBD1
J gene: TRBJ2-5

CDR3 DNA: TGTGCCAGCAGCTTAGAACCAGGGAGGGATCATTTTCAGTACTTC
CDR3 protein: CASSLEPGRDHFQYF
V gene: TRBV7-6
clone size: NA
D gene: TRBD2
J gene: TRBJ2-4

CDR3 DNA: TGTGCCAGTAGGACCGAACTCACTAGCAATCAGCCCCAGCATTTT
CDR3 protein: CASRTELTSNQPQHF
V gene: TRBV19
clone size: NA
D gene: NA
J gene: TRBJ1-5

CDR3 DNA: TGCGCCAGCAGCTCGCAGGGGGCCGCAGATACGCAGTATTTT
CDR3 protein: CASSSQGAADTQYF
V gene: TRBV5-1
clone size: NA
D gene: TRBD1
J gene: TRBJ2-3

CDR3 DNA: TGTGCCAGCAGTCCCAGACAGATTGGAAACACCATATATTTT
CDR3 protein: CASSPRQIGNTIYF
V gene: TRBV6-5
clone size: few
D gene: NA
J gene: TRBJ1-3

CDR3 DNA: TGTGCCTGGAGTGACGACAGGGTAACCTACGAGCAGTACTTC
CDR3 protein: CAWSDDRVTYEQYF
V gene: TRBV30
clone size: NA
D gene: TRBD1
J gene: TRBJ2-7

CDR3 DNA: TGTGCCAGCAGCCCCGGGAGCAATCAGCCCCAGCATTTT
CDR3 protein: CASSPGSNQPQHF
V gene: TRBV6-5
clone size: NA
D gene: NA
J gene: TRBJ1-5

CDR3 DNA: TGTGCCAGCAGACTGGGACGATCGAACACTGAAGCTTTCTTT
CDR3 protein: CASRLGRSNTEAFF
V gene: TRBV2
clone size: NA
D gene: NA
J gene: TRBJ1-1